This T cell receptor (beta chain) was found in a study of blood T cell repertoires in COVID-19. Membership in each cohort depended on participant-reported clinical history. From germline, CDR1 is SNHLY and CDR2 FYNNEI. The CDR3 covers 16 residues. Trimming left V 1 base short and J 4 bases short, with 13 bases between. Libraries were prepared by immunoSEQ multiplex PCR; TCRdb keeps only in-frame clonotypes and omits some of them. The sample has 250,000 to 350,000 clones, over 75% seen once. The origin of this receptor is a woman aged 25 to 39 who had recovered from COVID-19. Input material: PBMCs or T cells enriched from blood (not recorded which). V is TRBV2 and J is TRBJ2-2; D gene ambiguous. This CDR3 is CASSEVRKGGTGELFF. Here the CDR3 DNA reads TGTGCCAGCAGTGAAGTCCGAAAAGGCGGCACCGGGGAGCTGTTTTTT.